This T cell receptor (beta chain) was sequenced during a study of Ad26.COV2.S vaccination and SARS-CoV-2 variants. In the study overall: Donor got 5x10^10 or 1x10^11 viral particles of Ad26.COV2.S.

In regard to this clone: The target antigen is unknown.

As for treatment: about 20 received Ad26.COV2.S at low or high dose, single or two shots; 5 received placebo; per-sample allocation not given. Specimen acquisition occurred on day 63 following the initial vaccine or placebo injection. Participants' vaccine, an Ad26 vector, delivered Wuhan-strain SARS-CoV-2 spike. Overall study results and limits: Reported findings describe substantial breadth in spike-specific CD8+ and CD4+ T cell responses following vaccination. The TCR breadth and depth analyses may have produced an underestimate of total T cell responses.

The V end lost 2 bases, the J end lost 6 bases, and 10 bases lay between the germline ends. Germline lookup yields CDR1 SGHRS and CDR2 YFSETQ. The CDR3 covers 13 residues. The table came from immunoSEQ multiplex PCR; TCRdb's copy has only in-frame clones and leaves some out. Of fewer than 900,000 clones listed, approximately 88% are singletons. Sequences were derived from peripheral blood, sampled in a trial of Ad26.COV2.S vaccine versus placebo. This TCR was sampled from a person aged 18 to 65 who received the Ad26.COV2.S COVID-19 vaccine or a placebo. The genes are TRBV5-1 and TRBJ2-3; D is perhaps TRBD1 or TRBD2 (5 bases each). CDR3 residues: CASSFSGTDTQYF. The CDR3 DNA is TGCGCCAGCAGCTTCTCAGGGACCGATACGCAGTATTTT.